The 10 T cell receptor beta chains below were found in one sample sequenced in a study of regulatory T cells in long-lasting Graves disease. Time point indicated: newly diagnosed GD, antithyroid drugs for less than 3 months. Generation of the TCR library employed RNA extracted from PBMCs. Construction of the TCR beta libraries employed iRepertoire HTBI primers in conjunction with Arm-PCR of CDR3 regions. TCRdb passed the multiplex PCR reads through MiXCR, listing each CDR3 protein once. Of about 430,000 distinct CDR3 sequences detected, over 14% appear once; the ten largest clones hold about 8.2%. These data also featured in a second study, about T cells in Graves' hyperthyroidism and ophthalmopathy.

This sample comprised peripheral blood mononuclear cells (PBMCs), obtained at new diagnosis, from a patient treated with antithyroid drugs. Every receptor here comes from a woman aged 40 to 50 with Graves disease.

The V gene is TRBV20-1, the J gene TRBJ1-6, with D possibly matching TRBD1 (5 bases). Trimming removed 0 bases from V and 7 bases from J, with 13 bases in between. This CDR3 is 15 amino acids long. The germline V gene encodes CDR1 DFQATT and CDR2 SNEGSKA (reference sequence). The CDR3 sequence is CSARDIGAKNSPLHF. The DNA for the CDR3 is TGCAGTGCTAGAGATATCGGGGCCAAAAATTCACCCCTCCACTTT.

This chain joins TRBV4-1 and TRBJ1-2; the D is unclear. V was shortened by 1 base and J by 4 bases, with 16 bases between the two germline ends. This CDR3 spans 16 amino acids. Germline loops: CDR1 MGHRA, CDR2 YSYEKL. The CDR3 DNA follows: TGCGCCAGCAGCCAAGGATGGATGGGCCGGTCCTATGGCTACACCTTC. This codes for CASSQGWMGRSYGYTF.

This clonotype was picked up many times. The CDR3 region has the DNA TGTGCCATCAGTGCGGGCCAGGGAGTTGGCTACACCTTC. Protein product: CAISAGQGVGYTF. V is TRBV10-3 and J is TRBJ1-2; a possible D gene is TRBD1 (5 bases). The CDR3 is 13 amino acids. The germline V gene has CDR1 ENHRY and CDR2 SYGVKD. Trimming left V 4 bases short and J 7 bases short, with 13 bases between.

This clonotype has a handful of counts. The J gene is TRBJ2-3, the V gene TRBV20-1; TRBD2 matches 13 bases. V lost 2 bases and J lost 4; bases outside the gene matches: 9. Germline V CDR1 and CDR2: DFQATT, SNEGSKA (reference sequence). The CDR3 contains 17 residues. CDR3: CSARPSRTSGSSDTQYF. CDR3 DNA: TGCAGTGCTAGACCCAGTCGGACTAGCGGGAGTTCAGATACGCAGTATTTT.

This clonotype has only one observation. J is TRBJ1-1 and V is TRBV28, with D unresolved. Germline values: CDR1 MDHEN, CDR2 SYDVKM. Between the trimmed V and J ends, which lost 2 bases and 6 bases, there was a span of 16 bases. This CDR3 is 15 amino acids long. Written as DNA, the CDR3 is TGTGCCAGCAGTTTAGGGCAGGCTTACGAGGCTGAAGCTTTCTTT. Translation gives CASSLGQAYEAEAFF.

This clonotype has at least ten counts. The rearrangement uses TRBV10-1 and TRBJ2-3; 10 nucleotides match TRBD2. Germline CDR1 WNHNN, CDR2 SYGVQD (reference sequence). J lost 4 bases, V lost 3 bases, and 4 bases had no gene match. CDR3 length: 15 amino acids. CDR3 sequence reads: CASSESSGSADTQYF. CDR3 bases: TGCGCCAGCAGTGAATCTAGCGGGAGCGCAGATACGCAGTATTTT.

The CDR3 here is CASSYTNSNYGYTF. DNA of the CDR3: TGTGCCAGCAGTTACACGAATTCTAACTATGGCTACACCTTC. The chain employs TRBV6-5 and TRBJ1-2; no clear D gene. V lost 2 bases and J 0 bases, leaving 7 bases between the germline ends. In germline, CDR1 is MNHEY, CDR2 SVGAGI. This CDR3 has 14 residues.

There are a few counts of this clonotype. V gene TRBV6-1 combines with J gene TRBJ1-5; tentatively, D is TRBD1 (6 bases). Germline lookup yields CDR1 MNHNS and CDR2 SASEGT. Trimming removed 5 bases from V and 3 bases from J, with 11 bases in between. The CDR3 sequence is 14 residues long. The CDR3 region has the DNA TGTGCCAGCAGTCGGGACACGGCCAATCAGCCCCAGCATTTT. It yields the protein CASSRDTANQPQHF.

The sample holds many counts of this clonotype. The V gene is TRBV24-1, the J gene TRBJ2-7; D remains ambiguous. Germline V gene data show CDR1 as KGHDR and CDR2 as SFDVKD. CDR3 size: 13 residues. Trimming left V 0 bases short and J 3 bases short, with 5 bases between. CDR3 in amino acids: CATSDLGSYEQYF. The CDR3 DNA sequence: TGTGCCACCAGTGATTTGGGCAGCTACGAGCAGTACTTC.

The J gene is TRBJ2-5, the V gene TRBV28; the D is unclear. The CDR3 has 12 amino acids. Trimming stripped 2 bases from V and 11 bases from J, with 12 bases between. From germline, CDR1 is MDHEN and CDR2 SYDVKM. DNA of the CDR3: TGTGCCAGCAGTTTAAGGGTTGGTGAGCAGTACTTC. Encoded protein: CASSLRVGEQYF.